The subject of this entry is one T cell receptor beta chain. This entry is derived from a study of control samples from healthy donors and cancer patients. V lost 6 bases, J lost 2 bases, and 17 bases lay in between. The V gene's germline CDR1 is ENHRY and CDR2 SYGVKD. This CDR3 spans 16 amino acids. Only in-frame clones appear in the TCRdb table, and some are missing; sequencing was by immunoSEQ multiplex PCR. Among approximately 100,000 clones listed, more than 75% were seen once. The source is a man aged 25-45 years in good health. V is TRBV10-3 and J is TRBJ2-1, with D perhaps matching TRBD2 (7 bases). Sequencing was carried out using blood. The CDR3 reads CAIRGGGGLAYNEQFF. For the CDR3, the DNA is TGTGCCATCAGGGGGGGAGGGGGACTGGCCTACAATGAGCAGTTCTTC.